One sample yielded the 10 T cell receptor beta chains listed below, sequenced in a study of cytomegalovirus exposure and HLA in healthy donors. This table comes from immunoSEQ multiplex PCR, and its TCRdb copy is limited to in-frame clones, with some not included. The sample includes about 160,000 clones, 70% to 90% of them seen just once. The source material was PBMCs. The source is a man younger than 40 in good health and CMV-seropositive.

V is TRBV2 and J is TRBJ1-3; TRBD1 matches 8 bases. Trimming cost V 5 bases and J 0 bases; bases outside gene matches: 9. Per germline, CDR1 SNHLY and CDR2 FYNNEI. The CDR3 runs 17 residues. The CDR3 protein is CASSPPTGANSGNTIYF. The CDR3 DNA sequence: TGTGCCAGCAGTCCACCGACAGGGGCAAACTCTGGAAACACCATATATTTT.

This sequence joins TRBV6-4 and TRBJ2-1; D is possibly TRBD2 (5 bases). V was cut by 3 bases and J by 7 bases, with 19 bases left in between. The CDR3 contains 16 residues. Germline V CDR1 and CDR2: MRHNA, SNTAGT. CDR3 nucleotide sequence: TGTGCCAGCAGTGAAAACGGAGAGAGGGTCGGGAATGAGCAGTTCTTC. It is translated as CASSENGERVGNEQFF.

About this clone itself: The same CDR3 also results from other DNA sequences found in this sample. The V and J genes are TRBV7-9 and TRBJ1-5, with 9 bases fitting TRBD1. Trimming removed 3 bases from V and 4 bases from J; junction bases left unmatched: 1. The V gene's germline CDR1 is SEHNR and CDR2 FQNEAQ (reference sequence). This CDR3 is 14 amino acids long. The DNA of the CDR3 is TGTGCCAGCAGCTTTGGACAGGGGAATCAGCCCCAGCATTTT. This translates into CASSFGQGNQPQHF.

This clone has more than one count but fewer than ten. In nucleotides, the CDR3 is TGTGCCAGCAGCTCTGGACAGGGGCATGGAGATACGCAGTATTTT. Its translation: CASSSGQGHGDTQYF. The rearrangement uses TRBV5-6 and TRBJ2-3, with 9 bases aligning to TRBD1. V lost 3 bases to trimming and J lost 5 bases; unmatched junction nucleotides: 7. The CDR3 runs to 15 residues. From germline, CDR1 is SGHDT and CDR2 YYEEEE. The whole variable domain, remainder taken from reference TRBV5-6 and TRBJ2-3, is DAGVTQSPTHLIKTRGQQVTLRCSPKSGHDTVSWYQQALGQGPQFIFQYYEEEERQRGNFPDRFSGHQFPNYSSELNVNALLLGDSALYLCASSSGQGHGDTQYFGPGTRLTVL.

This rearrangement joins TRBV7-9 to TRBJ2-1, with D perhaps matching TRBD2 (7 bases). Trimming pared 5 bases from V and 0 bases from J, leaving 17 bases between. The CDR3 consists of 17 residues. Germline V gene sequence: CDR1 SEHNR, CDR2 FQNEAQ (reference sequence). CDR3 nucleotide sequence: TGTGCCAGCAGCCCCCGGGGGGCGGCTAGCTCCTACAATGAGCAGTTCTTC. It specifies CASSPRGAASSYNEQFF.

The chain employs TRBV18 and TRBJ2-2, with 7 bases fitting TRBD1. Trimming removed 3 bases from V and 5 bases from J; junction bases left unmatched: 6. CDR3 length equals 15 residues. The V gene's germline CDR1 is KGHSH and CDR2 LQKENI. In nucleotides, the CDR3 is TGTGCCAGCTCACCTCTTTTACAGGGGACCGGGGAGCTGTTTTTT. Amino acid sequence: CASSPLLQGTGELFF.

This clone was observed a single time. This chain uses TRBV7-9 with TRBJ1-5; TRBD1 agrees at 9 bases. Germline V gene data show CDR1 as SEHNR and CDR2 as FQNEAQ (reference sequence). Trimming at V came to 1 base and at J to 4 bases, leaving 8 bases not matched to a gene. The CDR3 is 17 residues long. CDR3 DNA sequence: TGTGCCAGCAGCTTAGGCACCGGGACAGGGAGTAATCAGCCCCAGCATTTT. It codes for CASSLGTGTGSNQPQHF.

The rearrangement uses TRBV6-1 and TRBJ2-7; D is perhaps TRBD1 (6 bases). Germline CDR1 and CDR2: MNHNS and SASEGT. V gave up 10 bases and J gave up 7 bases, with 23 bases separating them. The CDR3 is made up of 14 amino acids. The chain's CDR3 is CATGEQGLAREQYF. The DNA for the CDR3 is TGTGCCACCGGGGAACAGGGCCTTGCTCGGGAGCAGTACTTC.

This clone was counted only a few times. CDR3 region: CASSLGGDTEAFF. DNA of the CDR3: TGTGCCAGCAGCTTAGGAGGTGACACTGAAGCTTTCTTT. This chain uses TRBV7-9 with TRBJ1-1; D gene uncertain. Trimming pared 1 base from V and 3 bases from J, leaving 6 bases between. CDR1 and CDR2 (germline): SEHNR, FQNEAQ (reference sequence). The CDR3 covers 13 residues.

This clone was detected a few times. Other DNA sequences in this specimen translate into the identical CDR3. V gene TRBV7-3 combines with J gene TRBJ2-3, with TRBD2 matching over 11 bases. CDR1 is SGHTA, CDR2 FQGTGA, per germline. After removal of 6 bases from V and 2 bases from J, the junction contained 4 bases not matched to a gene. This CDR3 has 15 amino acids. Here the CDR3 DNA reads TGTGCCAGCAGTAGACTAGCGGGGTACACAGATACGCAGTATTTT. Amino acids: CASSRLAGYTDTQYF.